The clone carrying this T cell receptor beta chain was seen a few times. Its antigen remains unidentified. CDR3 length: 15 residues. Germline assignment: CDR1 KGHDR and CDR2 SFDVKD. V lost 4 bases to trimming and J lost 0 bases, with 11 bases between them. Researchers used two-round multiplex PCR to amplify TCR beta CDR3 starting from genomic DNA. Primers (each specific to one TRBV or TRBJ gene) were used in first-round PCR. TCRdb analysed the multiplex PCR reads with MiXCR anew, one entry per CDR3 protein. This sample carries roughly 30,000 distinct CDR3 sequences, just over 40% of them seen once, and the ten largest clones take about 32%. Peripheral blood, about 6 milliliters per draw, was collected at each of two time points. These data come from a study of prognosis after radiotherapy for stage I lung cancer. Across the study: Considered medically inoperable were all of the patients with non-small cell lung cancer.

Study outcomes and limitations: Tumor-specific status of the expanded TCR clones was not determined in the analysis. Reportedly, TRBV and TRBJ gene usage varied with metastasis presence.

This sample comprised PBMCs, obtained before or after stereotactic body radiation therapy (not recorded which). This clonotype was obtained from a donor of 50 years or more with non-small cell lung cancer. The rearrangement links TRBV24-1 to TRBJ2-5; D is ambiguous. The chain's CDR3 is CATSDSSPYQETQYF. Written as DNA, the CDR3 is TGTGCCACCAGTGACTCCTCCCCGTACCAAGAGACCCAGTACTTC.